This T cell receptor (beta chain) came from a study of shared clonotypes between healthy human individuals. Sequencing used immunoSEQ multiplex PCR; TCRdb keeps in-frame clones, though not all of them. The sample yields roughly 2.2 million clones, around 93% seen once. The CDR3 totals 11 residues. Trimming removed 6 bases at V and 4 bases at J, with 6 bases between. Germline assignment: CDR1 MDHEN and CDR2 SYDVKM. Comment on this clone: The same CDR3 arises from other DNA sequences in this sample as well.

The chain recombines TRBV28 with TRBJ1-2; D unclear. Sequenced input: naive CD4+ T cells from PBMCs. Subset indicated: CD45RA+ positively selected. The TCR originated in a man aged 18 to 29 in good health. Some clones in this sample may be carry-over from other donors' samples. As DNA, the CDR3 is TGTGCCAGCAGCTCGACCTATGGCTACACCTTC. Encoded protein: CASSSTYGYTF.